This T cell receptor (beta chain) was observed in a study of T-cell memory formation after mild COVID-19. About the study: Each donor largely had its own TCR clusters.

TCRdb used MiXCR to reprocess the 5' RACE reads, holding one entry per CDR3 protein. The sample lists around 180,000 distinct CDR3 sequences; around 15% were seen once. This clonotype occurred many times. Its antigen is not identified. Study-wide results and caveats: Later expanders leaned CD4+, whereas day 15 to 85 contracting clones were balanced CD4/CD8. Second-wave clones that peaked on day 37 lacked confirmed SARS-CoV-2 specificity. Most CD4+ clones that shrank were in CM and EM, while CD8+ ones turned up in EMRA.

J was trimmed by 4 bases and V by 4 bases; bases with no gene match: 7. Germline V gives CDR1 SGHTA, CDR2 FQGNSA. This CDR3 comprises 15 residues. The V and J genes are TRBV7-2 and TRBJ2-7, with 10 bases lining up with TRBD1. Specimen: PBMCs or a T cell subset sorted from them (not recorded which). The receptor was derived from an adult woman who had mild COVID-19 (a few samples of this study predate the infection). Cell type and time point are not known. The CDR3 coding sequence is TGTGCCAGCAGCTCAAGACAGGGGGCATCGTACGAGCAGTACTTC. Protein product: CASSSRQGASYEQYF.